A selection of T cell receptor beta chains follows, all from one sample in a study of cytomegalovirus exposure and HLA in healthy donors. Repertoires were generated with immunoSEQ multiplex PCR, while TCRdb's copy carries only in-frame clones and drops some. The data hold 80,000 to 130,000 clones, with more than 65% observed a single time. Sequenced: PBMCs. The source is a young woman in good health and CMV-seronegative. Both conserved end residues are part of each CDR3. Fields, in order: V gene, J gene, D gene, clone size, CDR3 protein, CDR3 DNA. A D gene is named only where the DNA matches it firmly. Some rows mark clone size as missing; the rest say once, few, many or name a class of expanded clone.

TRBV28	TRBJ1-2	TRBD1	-	CASSSAGTGAYGYTF	TGTGCCAGCAGTTCGGCGGGGACAGGGGCCTATGGCTACACCTTC
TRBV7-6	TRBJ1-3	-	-	CASSLPGREGSGNTIYF	TGTGCCAGCAGCTTACCGGGGCGGGAGGGCTCTGGAAACACCATATATTTT
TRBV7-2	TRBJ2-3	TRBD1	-	CASSWTGPDTQYF	TGTGCCAGCAGCTGGACAGGGCCCGATACGCAGTATTTT
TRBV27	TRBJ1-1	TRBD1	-	CASSFTRQGTEAFF	TGTGCCAGCAGTTTCACACGACAGGGAACTGAAGCTTTCTTT
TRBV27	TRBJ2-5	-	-	CASSLGGWGETQYF	TGTGCCAGCAGTTTAGGGGGCTGGGGGGAGACCCAGTACTTC
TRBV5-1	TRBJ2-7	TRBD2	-	CASSLGREVDEQYF	TGCGCCAGCAGCTTGGGGCGGGAGGTGGACGAGCAGTACTTC
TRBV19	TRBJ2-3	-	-	CASSIVPGSTDTQYF	TGTGCCAGTAGTATAGTCCCAGGGAGCACAGATACGCAGTATTTT
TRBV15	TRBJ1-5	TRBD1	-	CAASSTGHSNQPQHF	TGTGCCGCCAGCTCGACAGGGCATAGCAATCAGCCCCAGCATTTT
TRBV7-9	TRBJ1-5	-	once	CASSRGHIQGNQPQHF	TGTGCCAGCAGCCGGGGACACATCCAGGGAAATCAGCCCCAGCATTTT
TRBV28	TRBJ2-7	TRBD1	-	CASSNRGVSSYEQYF	TGTGCCAGCAGTAACAGGGGTGTTTCCTCCTACGAGCAGTACTTC
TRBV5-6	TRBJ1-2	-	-	CASTFGDDRRGYGYTF	TGTGCCAGCACCTTCGGGGACGACCGCAGGGGCTATGGCTACACCTTC
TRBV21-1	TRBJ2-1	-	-	CASSKGGASGKEQFF	TGTGCCAGCAGCAAAGGGGGCGCTAGCGGGAAGGAGCAGTTCTTC
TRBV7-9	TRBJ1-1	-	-	CASSPGLGHQNTEAFF	TGTGCCAGCAGCCCTGGTCTCGGACATCAGAACACTGAAGCTTTCTTT
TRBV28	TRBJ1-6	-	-	CASRGRHINSPLHF	TGTGCCAGCAGGGGCCGACACATCAATTCACCCCTCCACTTT
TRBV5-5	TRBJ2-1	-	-	CASSLRFQAHEQFF	TGTGCCAGCAGCTTGAGATTCCAGGCCCATGAGCAGTTCTTC
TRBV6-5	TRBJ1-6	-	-	CASSYSTGSPLHF	TGTGCCAGCAGTTACTCGACGGGTTCACCCCTCCACTTT
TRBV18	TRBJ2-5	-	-	CASSRAGQETQYF	TGTGCCAGCTCACGGGCGGGTCAAGAGACCCAGTACTTC
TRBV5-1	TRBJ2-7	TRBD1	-	CASRRPGTGSYEQYF	TGCGCCAGCAGGCGTCCCGGGACAGGGAGCTACGAGCAGTACTTC
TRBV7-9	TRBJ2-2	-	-	CASSSSTGPGELFF	TGTGCCAGCAGCTCCTCCACAGGGCCCGGGGAGCTGTTTTTT
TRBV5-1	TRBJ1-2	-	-	CASSLGRNYGYTF	TGCGCCAGCAGCTTGGGCAGAAACTATGGCTACACCTTC
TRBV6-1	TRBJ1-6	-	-	CASSERSGVSPLHF	TGTGCCAGCAGTGAAAGGTCAGGGGTTTCACCCCTCCACTTT
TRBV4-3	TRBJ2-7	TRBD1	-	CASSHSGTVSYEQYF	TGCGCCAGCAGCCACTCCGGGACAGTATCCTACGAGCAGTACTTC
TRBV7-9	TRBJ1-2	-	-	CASSLGSYNYGYTF	TGTGCCAGCAGTTTAGGGAGCTATAACTATGGCTACACCTTC
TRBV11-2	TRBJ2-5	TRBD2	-	CASSRGLAGTQETQYF	TGTGCCAGCAGCCGCGGACTAGCGGGGACCCAAGAGACCCAGTACTTC
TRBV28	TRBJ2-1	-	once	CASSFRSGPSYNEQFF	TGTGCCAGCAGTTTTCGGAGCGGGCCCTCCTACAATGAGCAGTTCTTC
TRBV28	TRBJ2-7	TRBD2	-	CASSLERKAGGTYEQYF	TGTGCCAGCAGTTTAGAGAGGAAGGCGGGAGGAACCTACGAGCAGTACTTC
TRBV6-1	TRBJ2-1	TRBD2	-	CASTTSGSLNEQFF	TGTGCCAGCACCACAAGCGGGAGTTTAAATGAGCAGTTCTTC
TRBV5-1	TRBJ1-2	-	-	CASSSRQDARYGYTF	TGCGCCAGCAGCTCCCGACAGGACGCCCGCTATGGCTACACCTTC
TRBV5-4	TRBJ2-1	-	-	CASAGYNEQFF	TGTGCCAGCGCAGGGTACAATGAGCAGTTCTTC
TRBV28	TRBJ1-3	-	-	CASSFGGAEGNTIYF	TGTGCCAGCAGTTTCGGGGGGGCGGAAGGAAACACCATATATTTT
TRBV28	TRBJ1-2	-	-	CASSLAPTGPGYTF	TGTGCCAGCAGTTTGGCCCCTACAGGGCCCGGCTACACCTTC
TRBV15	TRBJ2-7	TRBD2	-	CATSSASGGGYEQYF	TGTGCCACCAGCAGCGCTAGCGGGGGGGGCTACGAGCAGTACTTC
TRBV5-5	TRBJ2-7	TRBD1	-	CASSLEPGQESYEQYF	TGTGCCAGCAGCTTGGAACCGGGACAGGAATCCTACGAGCAGTACTTC
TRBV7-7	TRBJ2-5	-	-	CASSFLSGVETQYF	TGTGCTAGCAGCTTCCTGTCGGGGGTGGAGACCCAGTACTTC
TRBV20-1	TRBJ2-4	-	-	CSAPGGYNF	TGCAGTGCCCCCGGCGGATACAACTTC
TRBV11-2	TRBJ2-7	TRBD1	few	CASSFGQGSGEQYF	TGTGCCAGCAGCTTCGGACAGGGATCTGGCGAGCAGTACTTC
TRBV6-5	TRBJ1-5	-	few	CASSTGREGNQPQHF	TGTGCCAGCAGTACGGGGCGGGAGGGCAATCAGCCCCAGCATTTT
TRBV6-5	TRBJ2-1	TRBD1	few	CASSYRDRFYNEQFF	TGTGCCAGCAGTTACCGGGACAGGTTCTACAATGAGCAGTTCTTC
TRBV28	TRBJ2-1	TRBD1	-	CASSLGTGGYNEQFF	TGTGCCAGCAGTTTGGGGACAGGGGGCTACAATGAGCAGTTCTTC
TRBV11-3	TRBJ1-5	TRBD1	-	CASRYKVGQGKEPQHF	TGTGCCAGCAGATATAAAGTTGGACAGGGGAAGGAGCCCCAGCATTTT
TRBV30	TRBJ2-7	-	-	CAWTRLRNSYEQYF	TGTGCCTGGACCCGATTGCGGAACTCCTACGAGCAGTACTTC
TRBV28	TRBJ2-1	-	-	CASSFPGYEQFF	TGTGCCAGCAGTTTTCCCGGGTATGAGCAGTTCTTC
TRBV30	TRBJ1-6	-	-	CAWSVLSYNSPLHF	TGTGCCTGGAGTGTACTCTCCTATAATTCACCCCTCCACTTT
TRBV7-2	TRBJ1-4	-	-	CASSLSVIEKLFF	TGTGCCAGCAGCTTATCGGTGATTGAAAAACTGTTTTTT
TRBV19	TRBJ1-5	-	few	CASSLLNQPQHF	TGTGCCAGTAGTTTACTGAATCAGCCCCAGCATTTT
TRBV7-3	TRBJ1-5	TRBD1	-	CASSWTRDSFSNQPQHF	TGTGCCAGCAGCTGGACCCGGGACAGTTTTAGCAATCAGCCCCAGCATTTT
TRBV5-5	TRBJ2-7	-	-	CASSLRGTSNYEQYF	TGTGCCAGCAGCTTGAGGGGCACGTCAAATTACGAGCAGTACTTC
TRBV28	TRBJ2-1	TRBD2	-	CASSLLAGGFNEQFF	TGTGCCAGCAGTCTACTAGCGGGGGGGTTCAATGAGCAGTTCTTC